The rows below give T cell receptor beta chains drawn from one sample of a study of Tregs in tolerant kidney transplant recipients. Libraries were prepared by immunoSEQ multiplex PCR; TCRdb keeps only in-frame clonotypes and omits some of them. The table records about 240,000 clones, 80% to 85% of them present only once. Sequenced material: CD4+ T cells from blood. The origin of the receptors is a human donor in good health. Each CDR3 is given with its conserved first and last residue. Each record gives: V gene, clone size, J gene, D gene, CDR3 protein, CDR3 DNA. D genes are given only for firm matches. Clone size is given for some rows only: seen once, a few or many times, or a class if the clone is expanded.

TRBV6-4	.	TRBJ1-2	TRBD1	CASRPTPDRGTRGGYTF	TGTGCCAGCAGACCTACTCCGGACAGGGGGACTCGAGGGGGCTACACCTTC
TRBV11-3	.	TRBJ2-1	.	CASSLGGRLANEQFF	TGTGCCAGCAGCTTAGGGGGTAGGCTAGCGAATGAGCAGTTCTTC
TRBV13	.	TRBJ2-2	.	CASSSRTVPGELFF	TGTGCCAGCAGCTCACGGACAGTTCCCGGGGAGCTGTTTTTT
TRBV7-8	.	TRBJ2-7	.	CASSLRDTSSYEQYF	TGTGCCAGCAGCTTAAGGGACACGAGCTCCTACGAGCAGTACTTC
TRBV7-9	.	TRBJ2-4	.	CASSLGLGAKNIQYF	TGTGCCAGCAGCTTAGGCTTGGGGGCCAAAAACATTCAGTACTTC
TRBV6-6	.	TRBJ2-3	TRBD2	CASSRAGDPDTQYF	TGTGCCAGCAGCAGAGCGGGAGATCCAGATACGCAGTATTTT
TRBV19	.	TRBJ2-3	TRBD2	CASSPGTSRTDTQYF	TGTGCCAGTAGCCCCGGGACTAGTCGCACAGATACGCAGTATTTT
TRBV6-5	.	TRBJ1-5	.	CASSYDSLNQPQHF	TGTGCCAGCAGTTACGACAGTCTCAATCAGCCCCAGCATTTT
TRBV4-1	.	TRBJ1-5	TRBD1	CASSQERQGANQPQHF	TGCGCCAGCAGCCAAGAGAGACAGGGGGCCAATCAGCCCCAGCATTTT
TRBV7-9	.	TRBJ2-1	TRBD2	CASSPQRGGYNEQFF	TGTGCCAGCAGCCCGCAGCGCGGGGGCTACAATGAGCAGTTCTTC
TRBV6-6	once	TRBJ1-3	.	CASSLGTSGNTIYF	TGTGCCAGCAGTTTGGGGACCTCTGGAAACACCATATATTTT
TRBV30	.	TRBJ1-6	.	CAWTPWEGRSYNSPLHF	TGTGCCTGGACCCCATGGGAGGGCCGCTCCTATAATTCACCCCTCCACTTT
TRBV30	.	TRBJ2-1	.	CAWSQRVSNEQFF	TGTGCCTGGAGTCAACGGGTCTCCAATGAGCAGTTCTTC
TRBV6-5	.	TRBJ2-7	.	CASRRGANEQYF	TGTGCCAGCCGCAGGGGGGCAAACGAGCAGTACTTC
TRBV18	.	TRBJ2-7	.	CASSLTDYEQYF	TGTGCCAGCTCACTTACAGACTACGAGCAGTACTTC
TRBV6-1	.	TRBJ2-3	.	CASRASGIRADTQYF	TGTGCCAGCAGGGCATCCGGGATTCGGGCAGATACGCAGTATTTT
TRBV19	.	TRBJ2-1	.	CASSIAVKQFF	TGTGCCAGTAGTATAGCAGTGAAGCAGTTCTTC
TRBV19	.	TRBJ1-4	.	CASSPGNRNEKLFF	TGTGCCAGTAGTCCGGGGAACCGGAATGAAAAACTGTTTTTT
TRBV5-1	.	TRBJ2-7	TRBD1	CASSLGGQGSSYEQYF	TGCGCCAGCAGCTTGGGGGGACAGGGGAGCTCCTACGAGCAGTACTTC
TRBV25-1	.	TRBJ2-3	.	CASSDYPTDTQYF	TGTGCCAGCAGTGACTACCCCACAGATACGCAGTATTTT
TRBV10-3	.	TRBJ2-3	TRBD2	CAISDWGLGGADTQYF	TGTGCCATCAGTGACTGGGGACTAGGGGGAGCAGATACGCAGTATTTT
TRBV18	.	TRBJ2-1	.	CASSPLGEADEQFF	TGTGCCAGCTCACCACTGGGAGAGGCGGATGAGCAGTTCTTC
TRBV29-1	.	TRBJ1-1	.	CSVSRTAPNTEAFF	TGCAGCGTTTCTCGGACAGCTCCGAACACTGAAGCTTTCTTT
TRBV23-1	.	TRBJ1-3	.	CASSREGLFHNSGNTIYF	TGCGCCAGCAGCCGAGAAGGCCTTTTCCATAACTCTGGAAACACCATATATTTT
TRBV5-1	.	TRBJ1-1	TRBD1	CASSLMQGASTEAFF	TGCGCCAGCAGCTTGATGCAGGGGGCGAGCACTGAAGCTTTCTTT
TRBV12-5	.	TRBJ2-3	.	CASGLAVADTQYF	TGTGCTAGTGGTTTGGCGGTCGCAGATACGCAGTATTTT
TRBV7-8	.	TRBJ2-2	.	CASSFRGITGELFF	TGTGCCAGCAGCTTCAGGGGCATCACCGGGGAGCTGTTTTTT
TRBV5-1	.	TRBJ2-5	.	CASLDSGETQYF	TGCGCCAGTCTAGACAGCGGAGAGACCCAGTACTTC
TRBV18	.	TRBJ2-7	TRBD2	CASSPEREPSYEQYF	TGTGCCAGCTCACCAGAGCGGGAGCCCTCCTACGAGCAGTACTTC